The TCR beta chain described here comes from a study of T cells in Graves' hyperthyroidism and ophthalmopathy (dated by TCRdb to about 2019). Describing the broader study: Peripheral blood samples were taken at initial diagnosis, before any treatment was given. To identify TCR V-J signatures that set the groups apart, the researchers used a discovery cohort of about a hundred patients, made up of roughly 40 with Graves' ophthalmopathy and some 58 with stable Graves' hyperthyroidism. Prospective prediction of ophthalmopathy was tested in an independent validation cohort of fewer than 20 hyperthyroidism patients and 15 to 17 patients who later progressed to ophthalmopathy. The 100 discovery patients were divided at random into training and test sets in a 7:3 ratio. The study also compared thyroid tissue and blood T-cell repertoires from about six Graves' hyperthyroidism patients. After sampling, hyperthyroidism patients received methimazole starting at 30 mg daily, and ophthalmopathy patients received high-dose intravenous methylprednisolone. The paper describes TCR Vbeta CDR3 sequencing of 135 peripheral blood samples, made up of approximately 40 ophthalmopathy patients, some 76 hyperthyroidism patients and some 17 progressor patients. Study-wide findings and limitations: In validation, the model predicted progression to ophthalmopathy with over 65% sensitivity and approximately 78% specificity, a median of roughly seven months before onset. A model built on a 13 V-J signature distinguished ophthalmopathy from stable hyperthyroidism, reaching 85% to 90% sensitivity and 81% to 83% specificity in cross-validation and 80%/75% in testing. Sample size was not statistically predetermined, and blinding of investigators to group allocation was not performed. Most expanded thyroid clonotypes (frequency above 0.001) were also detected in blood, suggesting blood repertoires may reflect thyroid immune responses.

Stable Graves' hyperthyroidism was defined as the absence of progression to ophthalmopathy over 18 months of follow-up. The hyperthyroidism patients were between 18 and 65 years old and newly diagnosed, with a disease duration of less than 2 months. Any patient with an uncontrolled infection, another autoimmune disease, pregnancy or lactation was excluded. Diagnoses were established on the basis of clinical symptoms, serum thyroxine and TRAb, thyroid ultrasound, and orbital computed tomography. PBMCs were isolated from more than 9 ml of fresh peripheral blood by Ficoll-Paque density gradient centrifugation. Trizol reagent was used to extract total RNA, and RNA quality was then checked on an Agilent 2100 Bioanalyzer. Clipping removes 5 bases from V and 5 bases from J, with 8 as the unmatched junction base count. The CDR3 holds 15 amino acids from the cysteine to the phenylalanine. Solely the CDR3 DNA is kept, with 45 bases framed from the first base. The germline V gene (reference sequence) sets CDR1 to PRHDT and CDR2 to FYEKMQ.

This clonotype was seen at least ten times. This clone's antigen is unknown. Base qualities are not recorded, but no much larger clone differs from it by a single base. TCR beta CDR3 regions were amplified from RNA transcripts. A first-round RT-PCR of the TCR CDR3 used the HTBI primer set with the Qiagen OneStep RT-PCR kit. Libraries were constructed in a second round of multiplex PCR, after which size selection and purification were carried out. Sequencing of the libraries was done on an Illumina HiSeq2000 using paired-end 100 bp reads. The original pipeline was this. SOAPnuke was used to process the raw data, with reads discarded if the reads contained adapters or uncalled bases, had a mean Phred below 15, or lacked an exact constant-primer or identifier match. COPE v1.2.5 was used to merge high-quality paired reads, and clonotypes were defined as unique nucleotide sequences. MiTCR v1.1 was used to align clonotypes to the IMGT TRBV, TRBD and TRBJ reference segments. Analysis was restricted to V-J combinations with a frequency above 0.0001, which covered roughly 99% of repertoires. A TCS score was defined as the ratio of F50 (clonal expansion) to E x V (chaos), with BLOSUM62-based TCRdist applied between CDR3 peptides within each V-J. Welch's t-statistics and random forest reduced around 520 V-J features to 10 to 15, which were used in a naive Bayes classifier (R e1071). TCRdb reanalyzed the raw reads on its own, using fastp at Q25 for trimming and MiXCR for clone calling, and kept in-frame beta chains. Rows with a matching CDR3 protein are joined into one entry that keeps the most common DNA and genes. The authors' filters were not applied to this entry. Within this sample are about 350,000 distinct CDR3 sequences, with over 11% of them counted one time only. Under 30% of the sample is in the top ten clones.

The sample was blood. The clonotype was recovered from a woman under 40 with Graves' hyperthyroidism. The chain is encoded by TRBV13 joined to TRBJ2-5; TRBD2 lines up with 10 middle nucleotides. The nucleotide sequence is TGTGCCAGCAGCGCAAGCGGGAGGGCCGTGGAGACCCAGTACTTC. Its protein reads: CASSASGRAVETQYF.